The 23 T cell receptor beta chains reported below all come from one sample, sequenced in a study of CD8+CD57+ T cells in acquired aplastic anemia (dated by TCRdb to 2017 to 2018). Instrument on record: Illumina HiSeq 2000. Genomic DNA was used as template for profiling of TCR beta VDJ combinations and CDR3 sequences. The public reads were quality trimmed at Q25 with fastp and then assembled into clones with MiXCR by TCRdb, keeping productive beta chains. Duplicate CDR3 protein sequences are folded into a single record with the most common DNA and genes. This sample holds roughly 200,000 distinct CDR3 sequences; 65% were observed only once. The top ten constitute roughly 53% of the sample. Patients chosen for sequencing had shown expansion of CD8+CD57+ cells by flow cytometry. The sequenced sample consisted of sorted CD4+, CD8+, or CD8+CD57+ T cells (not recorded which) from PBMCs. These receptors originate from a human donor with aplastic anemia.

The CDR3 spells CASRGTGQRGSPLHF. The CDR3 DNA reads as TGTGCCAGCAGAGGGACAGGCCAACGTGGTTCACCCCTCCACTTT. The chain links TRBV25-1 to TRBJ1-6; 8 nucleotides line up with TRBD1. Trimming cost V 6 bases and J 9 bases; bases outside gene matches: 10. CDR3 size: 15 residues. The V gene's germline CDR1 is MGHDK and CDR2 SYGVNS.

The rearrangement joins TRBV4-3 to TRBJ2-6, with TRBD1 matching over 8 bases. Looked up from germline, CDR1 is LGHNA and CDR2 is YSLEER. J lost 2 bases, V lost 0 bases, and 3 bases had no gene match. The CDR3 spans 17 residues. CDR3 protein: CASSQENRGTGANVLTF. CDR3 nucleotide sequence: TGCGCCAGCAGCCAAGAAAACAGGGGGACTGGGGCCAACGTCCTGACTTTC.

The chain joins TRBV7-6 to TRBJ2-5; 7 nucleotides line up with TRBD2. This CDR3 is 15 amino acids long. Germline CDR1 and CDR2: SGHVS and FNYEAQ. The V and J ends lost 1 base and 5 bases, in that order; junction bases with no gene match: 7. The CDR3 loop is CASSLDRGELETQYF. CDR3 sequence (DNA): TGTGCCAGCAGCTTAGATCGGGGGGAGTTGGAGACCCAGTACTTC.

V gene TRBV15 combines with J gene TRBJ1-4, with D possibly matching TRBD1 (5 bases). In germline, CDR1 is LNHNV, CDR2 YYDKDF (reference sequence). The CDR3 has 14 amino acids. V was cut by 0 bases and J by 10 bases, with 12 bases left in between. DNA of the CDR3: TGTGCCACCAGCAGAGATGGCGGGGGTCCAAAACTGTTTTTT. This sequence encodes CATSRDGGGPKLFF.

In its sample, this clonotype was seen a few times. Here the CDR3 reads CASTYWPGQGEQYF. CDR3 bases: TGTGCCAGCACCTATTGGCCGGGACAGGGGGAGCAGTACTTC. This sequence joins TRBV7-2 and TRBJ2-7, with TRBD1 matching over 10 bases. Losses at the gene ends were 7 bases for V and 7 bases for J; bases not matched to a gene: 10. Germline assignment: CDR1 SGHTA and CDR2 FQGNSA. CDR3 length: 14 amino acids.

The chain links TRBV7-9 to TRBJ2-7; TRBD1 aligns across 7 bases. The CDR3 length is 16 residues. Germline V gene data show CDR1 as SEHNR and CDR2 as FQNEAQ (reference sequence). Trimming at V came to 4 bases and at J to 0 bases, leaving 9 bases not matched to a gene. CDR3 region: CASSSKWDSLSYEQYF. The CDR3 nucleotides are TGTGCCAGCAGCTCGAAATGGGACAGCCTCTCCTACGAGCAGTACTTC.

This chain connects TRBV20-1 to TRBJ2-3, with TRBD2 matching over 7 bases. There are 18 residues in the CDR3. Germline assignment: CDR1 DFQATT and CDR2 SNEGSKA (reference sequence). V lost 1 base, J lost 4 bases, and 17 bases stayed unmatched. The DNA for the CDR3 is TGCAGTGCTAGAGGGTTAGCGGGTCGCCGCCCGAAGGCAGATACGCAGTATTTT. It is translated as CSARGLAGRRPKADTQYF.

The genes are TRBV2 and TRBJ1-5; D not certain. The length of the CDR3 is 14 residues. Germline values: CDR1 SNHLY, CDR2 FYNNEI. The ends were cut back, 3 bases at V and 0 bases at J, with 6 bases in the middle. CDR3 amino acids: CASSEGISNQPQHF. Written as DNA, the CDR3 is TGTGCCAGCAGTGAGGGCATTAGCAATCAGCCCCAGCATTTT.

This clonotype has at least ten counts. The chain is built from TRBV24-1 and TRBJ2-1; tentatively, D is TRBD1 or TRBD2 (6 bases each). Germline assignment: CDR1 KGHDR and CDR2 SFDVKD. The CDR3 totals 14 residues. The V and J ends lost 3 bases and 9 bases respectively, with 14 bases between them. The CDR3 nucleotides are TGTGCCACCAGTGATATCGGGGGCAACGGTGAGCAGTTCTTC. This gives the protein CATSDIGGNGEQFF.

The chain joins TRBV7-2 to TRBJ2-7; 10 bases line up with TRBD2. The junction had 14 bases not matched to a gene; V was cut back by 5 bases and J by 4 bases. Per the germline V gene, CDR1 is SGHTA and CDR2 is FQGNSA. This CDR3 has 17 residues. The CDR3 bases are TGTGCCAGCAGCCAAAGGGCTAGCGGGAGCGTCGGGTACGAGCAGTACTTC. Translating it yields CASSQRASGSVGYEQYF.

The chain recombines TRBV5-1 with TRBJ1-1; 8 nucleotides agree with TRBD1. V shed 4 bases and J 2 bases; nucleotides not matched to a gene: 13. Germline V gives CDR1 SGHRS, CDR2 YFSETQ. This CDR3 region has 17 residues. The CDR3 DNA reads as TGCGCCAGCAGCATAGACCGACAGGGGAGAAGCAACACTGAAGCTTTCTTT. Encoded protein: CASSIDRQGRSNTEAFF.

This clonotype was observed once. This chain joins TRBV24-1 and TRBJ1-3; D not certain. The CDR3 has 15 amino acids. The V gene's germline CDR1 is KGHDR and CDR2 SFDVKD. V shed 5 bases and J shed 0 bases, with 10 bases lying between them. The CDR3 DNA follows: TGTGCCACCAGTGTCGACGTATCCTCTGGAAACACCATATATTTT. Translation gives CATSVDVSSGNTIYF.

V gene TRBV2 combines with J gene TRBJ2-7; TRBD1 aligns across 8 bases. V shed 6 bases, J shed 0 bases, and the junction held 10 bases outside the gene matches. The CDR3 totals 16 residues. Germline assignment: CDR1 SNHLY and CDR2 FYNNEI. CDR3 coding DNA: TGTGCCAGCAGGCGGAGACAGGGGCCCAGCTCCTACGAGCAGTACTTC. It encodes CASRRRQGPSSYEQYF.

The chain is built from TRBV7-3 and TRBJ2-5; 12 positions agree with TRBD1. Germline V lookup: CDR1 SGHTA, CDR2 FQGTGA. This CDR3 is built from 15 residues. V was clipped by 3 bases and J by 5 bases; unmatched bases: 4. CDR3 sequence (DNA): TGTGCCAGCAGCTTGGGACAGGGGGCAGTCGAGACCCAGTACTTC. It yields the protein CASSLGQGAVETQYF.

The rearrangement uses TRBV24-1 and TRBJ2-1; D possibly matches TRBD1 or TRBD2 (5 bases each). Germline V gene sequence: CDR1 KGHDR, CDR2 SFDVKD. The CDR3 spans 15 residues. The V and J ends lost 4 bases and 8 bases respectively, with 17 bases between them. CDR3 nucleotide sequence: TGTGCCACCAGTGACTTGCTGGGGGATTCGGATGAGCAGTTCTTC. Its protein product is CATSDLLGDSDEQFF.

In the case of this clonotype: A much larger clone differs from this one at a single base, so this may be a read error. No conserved phenylalanine or tryptophan is present at the end of the CDR3, so a read error is the likely explanation. This sequence joins TRBV9 and TRBJ2-7; the D gene is possibly TRBD1 (6 bases). Germline loops: CDR1 SGDLS, CDR2 YYNGEE. V lost 4 bases, J lost 2 bases, and 22 bases lay in between. The CDR3 length is 17 residues. The CDR3 loop reads CASSTLSRQEITYEQYS. CDR3 sequence (DNA): TGTGCCAGCAGCACCCTAAGCCGACAGGAAATTACCTACGAGCAGTACTCC.

Notes on this clonotype: The junction does not match germline at one end; this may be a read error. This chain uses TRBV7-9 with TRBJ2-7; D call uncertain. CDR3 length equals 15 residues. The germline gives CDR1 SEHNR, CDR2 FQNEAQ (reference sequence). As DNA, the CDR3 is TGCGCCAGCAGCCAAGCGAGGTCCGTATCCTACGAGCAGTACTTC. Translating gives CASSQARSVSYEQYF.

The chain links TRBV2 to TRBJ1-2; D not certain. Trimming left V 8 bases short and J 5 bases short, with 3 bases between. CDR1 is SNHLY, CDR2 FYNNEI, per germline. This CDR3 has 9 amino acids. CDR3 sequence reads: CASGYGYTF. CDR3 DNA: TGTGCCAGCGGATATGGCTACACCTTC.

This clonotype has only one observation. The rearrangement joins TRBV15 to TRBJ1-2; no definite D call. Trimming removed 0 bases at V and 1 base at J, with 15 bases between. Looked up from germline, CDR1 is LNHNV and CDR2 is YYDKDF (reference sequence). This CDR3 comprises 17 residues. The CDR3 DNA reads as TGTGCCACCAGCAGAGACCTAACCGTACACGATAACTATGGCTACACCTTC. It specifies CATSRDLTVHDNYGYTF. Combining the CDR3 with reference TRBV15 and TRBJ1-2 gives the whole variable domain DAMVIQNPRYQVTQFGKPVTLSCSQTLNHNVMYWYQQKSSQAPKLLFHYYDKDFNNEADTPDNFQSRRPNTSFCFLDIRSPGLGDTAMYLCATSRDLTVHDNYGYTFGSGTRLTVV.

For the CDR3, the DNA is TGTGCCAGCAGCCTGCGGGGAGCCGACAATGAGCAGTTCTTC. This translates into CASSLRGADNEQFF. The chain recombines TRBV11-3 with TRBJ2-1; D possibly corresponds to TRBD2 (6 bases). With 5 bases removed from V and 5 bases from J, the gap between germline ends came to 13 bases. Germline V gene data show CDR1 as SGHNT and CDR2 as YENEEA. The CDR3 spans 14 residues. Full variable domain (missing parts from reference TRBV11-3 and TRBJ2-1): EAGVVQSPRYKIIEKKQPVAFWCNPISGHNTLYWYLQNLGQGPELLIRYENEEAVDDSQLPKDRFSAERLKGVDSTLKIQPAELGDSAVYLCASSLRGADNEQFFGPGTRLTVL.

The gene calls are TRBV15 and TRBJ1-1; unclear D gene. Trimming removed 5 bases at V and 1 base at J, with 11 bases between. The CDR3 runs 14 residues. Germline-derived CDR1 and CDR2 are LNHNV and YYDKDF (reference sequence). CDR3 loop: CATSPPKGNTEAFF. CDR3 coding DNA: TGTGCCACCAGCCCCCCAAAGGGGAACACTGAAGCTTTCTTT.

The gene calls are TRBV7-9 and TRBJ1-2, with D hard to call. Trimming removed 3 bases at V and 14 bases at J, with 19 bases between. There are 13 residues in the CDR3. Per germline, CDR1 SEHNR and CDR2 FQNEAQ (reference sequence). The CDR3 DNA follows: TGTGCCAGCAGCTTGGATCGGGCCCAAGTTTCGACCTTC. Encoded protein: CASSLDRAQVSTF.

This sequence joins TRBV7-6 and TRBJ1-1; no reliable D call. The germline V and J ends were trimmed by 1 base and 7 bases, with 7 bases remaining between them. Germline CDR1 is SGHVS and CDR2 is FNYEAQ. CDR3 size: 12 residues. The CDR3 loop is CASSLGGNEAFF. CDR3 sequence (DNA): TGTGCCAGCAGCTTAGGGGGAAATGAAGCTTTCTTT.